The 2 T cell receptor beta chains presented below share a single source sample, sequenced in a study of cytomegalovirus exposure and HLA in healthy donors. The PCR was carried out with 60 Vbeta primers and 13 Jbeta primers. The repertoire was sequenced with immunoSEQ multiplex PCR; TCRdb's copy has only in-frame clones and lacks some. The data contain approximately 220,000 clones, roughly 87% of them singletons. The source material was PBMCs. These receptors came from a man in his forties in good health and CMV-seropositive.

The genes are TRBV4-1 and TRBJ2-5; 11 bases match TRBD1. The CDR3 loop spans 16 amino acids. The germline V gene has CDR1 MGHRA and CDR2 YSYEKL. V dropped 3 bases and J dropped 2; count of bases not matched to a gene: 5. CDR3 sequence: CASSQRTGGPQETQYF. The CDR3 DNA is TGCGCCAGCAGCCAGAGGACAGGGGGCCCTCAAGAGACCCAGTACTTC.

This chain links TRBV27 with TRBJ2-7; 9 bases agree with TRBD1. From germline, CDR1 is MNHEY and CDR2 SMNVEV (reference sequence). This CDR3 region has 14 residues. The ends lost 4 bases at V and 2 bases at J; junction bases unmatched: 3. The chain's CDR3 is CASSYGTGPYEQYF. CDR3 coding DNA: TGTGCCAGCAGTTACGGGACAGGGCCCTACGAGCAGTACTTC.